This T cell receptor (beta chain) was sequenced during a study of T cell responses to AZD1222 COVID-19 vaccine. Using immunoSEQ multiplex PCR, the repertoire was profiled, and TCRdb retains in-frame clones only, with some absent. The sample yields 150,000 to 200,000 clones, 75% to 90% seen once. V was clipped by 3 bases and J by 3 bases; unmatched bases: 5. This CDR3 has 16 residues. CDR1 and CDR2 (germline): KGHSH, LQKENI. This chain links TRBV18 with TRBJ1-3, with 10 nucleotides matching TRBD1. This sample comprised peripheral blood, obtained on day 0 of AZD1222 vaccination. This clonotype was obtained from an adult in good health. The CDR3 sequence: CASSPDRGLGGNTIYF. DNA for the CDR3: TGTGCCAGCTCACCCGACAGGGGGCTTGGTGGAAACACCATATATTTT. The variable domain in full, completed from reference TRBV18 and TRBJ1-3, reads NAGVMQNPRHLVRRRGQEARLRCSPMKGHSHVYWYRQLPEEGLKFMVYLQKENIIDESGMPKERFSAEFPKEGPSILRIQQVVRGDSAAYFCASSPDRGLGGNTIYFGEGSWLTVV.